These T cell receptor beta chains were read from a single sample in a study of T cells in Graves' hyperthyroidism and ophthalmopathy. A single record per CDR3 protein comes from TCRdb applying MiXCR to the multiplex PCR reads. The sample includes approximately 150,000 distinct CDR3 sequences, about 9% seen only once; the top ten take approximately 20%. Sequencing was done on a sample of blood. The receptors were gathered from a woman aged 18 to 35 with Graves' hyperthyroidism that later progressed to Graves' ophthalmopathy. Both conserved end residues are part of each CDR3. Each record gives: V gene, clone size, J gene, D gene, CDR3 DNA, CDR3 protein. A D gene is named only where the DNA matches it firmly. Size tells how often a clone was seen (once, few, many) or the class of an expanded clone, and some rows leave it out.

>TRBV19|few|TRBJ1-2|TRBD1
TGTGCCAGTAAAGTGGCAGGGGGTCCTGGCTACACCTTC
CASKVAGGPGYTF
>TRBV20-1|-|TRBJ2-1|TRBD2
TGCAGTGCGAGACTACTAGCGGGAGGAATCAATGAGCAGTTCTTC
CSARLLAGGINEQFF
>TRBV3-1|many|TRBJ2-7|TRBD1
TGTGCCAGCAGCCAAGATCCGGGACAGGGTTCCTACGAGCAGTACTTC
CASSQDPGQGSYEQYF
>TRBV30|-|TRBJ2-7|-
TGTGCCTGGGCAGTCCTTTACGAGCAGTACTTC
CAWAVLYEQYF
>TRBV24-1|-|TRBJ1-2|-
TGTGCCACCAGTGAGCGATGGGGGGTACCCTACACCTTC
CATSERWGVPYTF
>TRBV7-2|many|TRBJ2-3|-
TGTGCCAGCAGCTTAGTGACCAGTATTGTCCCAGATACGCAGTATTTT
CASSLVTSIVPDTQYF
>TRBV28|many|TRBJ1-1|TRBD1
TGTGCCAGCAGTTTTTCCGGGACAGAGAACACTGAAGCTTTCTTT
CASSFSGTENTEAFF
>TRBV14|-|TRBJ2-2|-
TGTGCCAGCAGCCAAGAACAGATCGCCGGGGGGCTGTTTTTT
CASSQEQIAGGLFF
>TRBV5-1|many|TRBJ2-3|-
TGCGCCAGCAGCATAACTAGCCCAGATACGCAGTATTTT
CASSITSPDTQYF
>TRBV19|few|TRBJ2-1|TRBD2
TGTGCCAGTAGTATGAGCGGGGGGGCCTTCTCCAATGAGCAGTTCTTC
CASSMSGGAFSNEQFF
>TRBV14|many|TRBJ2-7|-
TGTGCCAGCAGCCAAGTTCCGGACGAGCAGTACTTC
CASSQVPDEQYF
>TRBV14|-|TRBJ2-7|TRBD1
TGTGCCAGCAATCCGACCGGGACAGGGCCCTCCGAGCAGTACTTC
CASNPTGTGPSEQYF
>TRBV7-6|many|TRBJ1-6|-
TGTGCCAGCAGCTTAGAGGAGGGTTCACCCCTCCACTTT
CASSLEEGSPLHF
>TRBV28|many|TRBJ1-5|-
TGTGCCAGCAAAAACTCGATCACAGGGAGCCCCAATTATAGCAATCAGCCCCAGCATTTT
CASKNSITGSPNYSNQPQHF
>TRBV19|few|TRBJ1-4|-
TGTGCCAGTAGTATAGTGGGTGAAAAACTGTTTTTT
CASSIVGEKLFF
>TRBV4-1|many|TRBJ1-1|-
TGCGCCAGCAGCATAGATTATCCCACTGAAGCTTTCTTT
CASSIDYPTEAFF
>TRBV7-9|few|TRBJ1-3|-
TGTGCCGGCAGAGAAGGGGGGTCCGGAAACACCATATATTTT
CAGREGGSGNTIYF
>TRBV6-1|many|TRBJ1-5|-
TGTGCCAGCAGTGACGGTAATCAGCCCCAGCATTTT
CASSDGNQPQHF
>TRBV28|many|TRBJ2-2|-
TGTGCCAGCAGCCCGGGCACCGGGGAGCTGTTTTTT
CASSPGTGELFF
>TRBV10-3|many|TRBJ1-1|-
TGTGCCATCAGTGTCTCACGAGGGGAGAACACTGAAGCTTTCTTT
CAISVSRGENTEAFF
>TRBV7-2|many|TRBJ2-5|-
TGTGCCAGCAGCCCCGGCGGTGGGGAGACCCAGTACTTC
CASSPGGGETQYF
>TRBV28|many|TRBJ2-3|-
TGTGCCAGCAGTCAGGGACAACTCGAAATTAGCACAGATACGCAGTATTTT
CASSQGQLEISTDTQYF
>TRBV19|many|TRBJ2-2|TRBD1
TGTGCCAGTAATGACCCCCGGGACAGGGGGGCCGGGGAGCTGTTTTTT
CASNDPRDRGAGELFF
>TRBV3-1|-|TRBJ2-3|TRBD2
TGTGCCAGCAGCCCACTAGCGGGAAAGCCTAGCACAGATACGCAGTATTTT
CASSPLAGKPSTDTQYF
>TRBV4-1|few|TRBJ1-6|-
TGCGCCAGCAGCCAAGGGACAGATAATTCACCCCTCCACTTT
CASSQGTDNSPLHF
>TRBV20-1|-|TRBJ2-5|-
TGCAGTGCTAGTATCTTAGAGTTTCGTACGGTGGAGACCCAGTACTTC
CSASILEFRTVETQYF
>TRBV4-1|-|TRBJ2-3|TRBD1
TGCGCCAGCAGCCAAGGGGACAGCACAGATACGCAGTGTTTT
CASSQGDSTDTQCF
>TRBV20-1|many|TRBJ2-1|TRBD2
TGCAGTGCTAGACTCGCGGGAGGGGAGCAGTTCTTC
CSARLAGGEQFF
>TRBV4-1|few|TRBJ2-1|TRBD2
TGCGCCAGCAGCCAACCCCCGGGGGCGGGGGGTTCCTACAATGAGCAGTTCTTC
CASSQPPGAGGSYNEQFF
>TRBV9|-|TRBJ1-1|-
TGTGCCAGCAGCGTAGGGGGGGGGAAGTCTGAAGCTTTCTTT
CASSVGGGKSEAFF